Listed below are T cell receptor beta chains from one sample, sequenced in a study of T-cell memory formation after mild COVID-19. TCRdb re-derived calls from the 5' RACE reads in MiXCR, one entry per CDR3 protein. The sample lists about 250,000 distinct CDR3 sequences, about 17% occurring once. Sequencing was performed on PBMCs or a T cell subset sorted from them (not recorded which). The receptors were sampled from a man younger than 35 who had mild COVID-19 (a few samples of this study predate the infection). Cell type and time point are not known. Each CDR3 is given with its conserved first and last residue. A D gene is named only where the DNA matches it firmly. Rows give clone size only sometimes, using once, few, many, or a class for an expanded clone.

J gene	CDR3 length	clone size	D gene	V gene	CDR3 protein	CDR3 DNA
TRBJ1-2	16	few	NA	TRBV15	CATSRVGDIKYYGYTF	TGTGCCACCAGCAGAGTGGGAGACATAAAATACTATGGCTACACCTTC
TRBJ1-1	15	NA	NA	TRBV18	CASSPGLNQNTEAFF	TGTGCCAGCTCACCAGGGTTGAACCAGAACACTGAAGCTTTCTTT
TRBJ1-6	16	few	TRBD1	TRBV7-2	CASSWGQEKGYSPLHF	TGTGCCAGCAGCTGGGGACAGGAAAAGGGGTACTCACCCCTCCACTTT
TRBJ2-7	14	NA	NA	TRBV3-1	CASSQEGLSYEQYF	TGTGCCAGCAGCCAAGAGGGGCTCTCCTACGAGCAGTACTTC
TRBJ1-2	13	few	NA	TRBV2	CASSEEGDSGYTF	TGTGCCAGCAGTGAAGAGGGGGACTCTGGCTACACCTTC
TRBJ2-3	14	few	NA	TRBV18	CASSPGGGADTQYF	TGTGCCAGCTCACCAGGGGGGGGCGCAGATACGCAGTATTTT
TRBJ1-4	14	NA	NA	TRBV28	CASSSSRVPEKLFF	TGTGCCAGCAGTTCGAGTCGGGTACCTGAAAAACTGTTTTTT
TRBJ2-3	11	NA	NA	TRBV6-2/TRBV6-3	CASTDYSLLYF	TGTGCCAGCACGGACTATAGTTTGCTGTATTTT
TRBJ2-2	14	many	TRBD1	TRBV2	CASVRDRNTGELFF	TGTGCCAGTGTCCGGGACAGAAACACCGGGGAGCTGTTTTTT
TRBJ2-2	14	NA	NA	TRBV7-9	CASSLGQFSGELFF	TGTGCCAGCAGCCTAGGACAGTTTTCCGGGGAGCTGTTTTTT
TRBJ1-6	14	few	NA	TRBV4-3	CASSHEGLSSPLHF	TGCGCCAGCAGCCATGAGGGCTTAAGTTCACCCCTCCACTTT
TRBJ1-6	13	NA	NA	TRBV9	CASSVSGSSPLHF	TGTGCCAGCAGCGTCTCAGGGAGTTCACCCCTCCACTTT
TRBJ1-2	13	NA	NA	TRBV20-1	CSAYKDGDYGYTF	TGCAGTGCTTACAAGGACGGGGACTATGGCTACACCTTC
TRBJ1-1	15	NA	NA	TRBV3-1	CASSHKGRGDTEAFF	TGTGCCAGCAGCCACAAGGGGAGGGGGGACACTGAAGCTTTCTTT
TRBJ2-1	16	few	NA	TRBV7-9	CASSTWGGASYNEQFF	TGTGCCAGCAGCACTTGGGGGGGGGCCTCCTACAATGAGCAGTTCTTC
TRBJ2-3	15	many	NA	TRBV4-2	CASSQDPAYTDTQYF	TGTGCCAGCAGCCAAGATCCAGCTTACACAGATACGCAGTATTTT
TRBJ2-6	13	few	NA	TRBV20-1	CSARRSGANVLTF	TGCAGTGCTAGACGCTCTGGGGCCAACGTCCTGACTTTC
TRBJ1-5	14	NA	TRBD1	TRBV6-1	CASSQTGQEQPQHF	TGTGCCAGCAGTCAGACAGGGCAGGAACAGCCCCAGCATTTT
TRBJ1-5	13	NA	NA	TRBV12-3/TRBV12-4	CASSPALNQPQHF	TGTGCCAGCAGTCCGGCCTTGAATCAGCCCCAGCATTTT